This T cell receptor beta chain was sequenced for a study of breast tumors, draining lymph nodes, adjacent tissues. In TCRdb, the multiplex PCR reads were re-called with MiXCR into one record per CDR3 protein. Here the sample spans some 170,000 distinct CDR3 sequences, about 33% being singletons. Samples came from axillary lymph nodes draining the breast cancer. The CDR3 is 19 amino acids. CDR1 SGHTA and CDR2 FQGNSA come from the germline V gene. The ends lost 5 bases at V and 0 bases at J; junction bases unmatched: 16. This chain uses TRBV7-2 with TRBJ2-5; 9 bases agree with TRBD2. The clonotype was recovered from a female donor with breast cancer. Some clones in this sample may be carry-over from other donors' samples. The sequenced sample was axillary lymph node tissue. CDR3 bases: TGTGCCAGCAGCCAAGGGTCTAGCGGGGACATAAGGTACCAAGAGACCCAGTACTTC. As protein: CASSQGSSGDIRYQETQYF.